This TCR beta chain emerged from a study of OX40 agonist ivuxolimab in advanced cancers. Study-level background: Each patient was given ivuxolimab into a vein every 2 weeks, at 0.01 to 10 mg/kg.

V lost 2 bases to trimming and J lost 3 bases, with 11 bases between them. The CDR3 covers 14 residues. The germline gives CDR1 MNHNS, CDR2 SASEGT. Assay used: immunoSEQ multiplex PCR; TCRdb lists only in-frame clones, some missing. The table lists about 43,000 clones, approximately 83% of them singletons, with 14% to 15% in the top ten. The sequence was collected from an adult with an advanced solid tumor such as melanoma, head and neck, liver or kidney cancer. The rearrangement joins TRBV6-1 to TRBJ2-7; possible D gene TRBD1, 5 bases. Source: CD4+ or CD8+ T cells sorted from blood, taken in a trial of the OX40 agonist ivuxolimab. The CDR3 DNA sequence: TGTGCCAGCAGTGAATTTGGGCAGGGCTACGAGCAGTACGTC. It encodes CASSEFGQGYEQYV.